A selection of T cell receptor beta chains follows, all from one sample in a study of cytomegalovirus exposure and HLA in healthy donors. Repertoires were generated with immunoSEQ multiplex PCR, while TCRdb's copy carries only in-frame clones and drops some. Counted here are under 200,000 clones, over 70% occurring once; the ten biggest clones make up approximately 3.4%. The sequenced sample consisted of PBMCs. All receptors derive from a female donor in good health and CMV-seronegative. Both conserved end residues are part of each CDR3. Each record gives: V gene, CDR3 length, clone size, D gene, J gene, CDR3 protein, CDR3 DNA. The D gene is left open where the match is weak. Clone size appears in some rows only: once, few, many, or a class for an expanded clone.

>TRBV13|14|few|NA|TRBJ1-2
CASSLGRGNYGYTF
TGTGCCAGCAGCTTAGGCAGGGGTAACTATGGCTACACCTTC
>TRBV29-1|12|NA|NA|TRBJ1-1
CTFEGRPGEAFF
TGCACCTTTGAGGGGAGACCGGGAGAAGCTTTCTTT
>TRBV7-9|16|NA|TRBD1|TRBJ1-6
CASSLIVGTVSSPLHF
TGTGCCAGCAGCTTAATAGTCGGGACAGTAAGTTCACCCCTCCACTTT
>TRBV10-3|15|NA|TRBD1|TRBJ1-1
CAIRGDRVMNTEAFF
TGTGCCATCAGAGGGGACAGAGTTATGAACACTGAAGCTTTCTTT
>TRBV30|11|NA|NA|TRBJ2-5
CAWKEEETQYF
TGTGCCTGGAAGGAGGAAGAGACCCAGTACTTC
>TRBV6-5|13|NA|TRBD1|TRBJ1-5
CASSLTGGQPQHF
TGTGCCAGCAGTTTAACAGGGGGTCAGCCCCAGCATTTT
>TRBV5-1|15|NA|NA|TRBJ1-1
CASSVTTEPNTEAFF
TGCGCCAGCAGCGTAACGACAGAGCCTAACACTGAAGCTTTCTTT
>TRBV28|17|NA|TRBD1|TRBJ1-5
CASRILGGQGRNQPQHF
TGTGCCAGCAGAATCCTAGGGGGACAGGGGCGCAATCAGCCCCAGCATTTT
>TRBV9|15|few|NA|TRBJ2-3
CASSADRLTTDTQYF
TGTGCCAGCAGCGCAGACAGACTCACCACAGATACGCAGTATTTT
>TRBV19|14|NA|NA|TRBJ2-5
CASRPGGRKETQYF
TGTGCCAGTAGGCCGGGGGGCCGGAAAGAGACCCAGTACTTC
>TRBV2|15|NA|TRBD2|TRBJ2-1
CASRIPGGPYNEQFF
TGTGCCAGCAGGATACCGGGGGGGCCATACAATGAGCAGTTCTTC
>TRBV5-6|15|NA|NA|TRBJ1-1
CASSTGHFMNTEAFF
TGTGCCAGCAGCACGGGACATTTCATGAACACTGAAGCTTTCTTT
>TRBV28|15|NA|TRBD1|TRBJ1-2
CASSTLDRVDYGYTF
TGTGCCAGCAGTACACTGGACAGGGTGGACTATGGCTACACCTTC
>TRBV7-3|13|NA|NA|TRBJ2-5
CASSSDLGETQYF
TGTGCCAGCAGCTCGGACTTAGGAGAGACCCAGTACTTC
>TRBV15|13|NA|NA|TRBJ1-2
CATSRDRERPLTF
TGTGCCACCAGCAGAGATCGGGAGCGCCCACTCACCTTC
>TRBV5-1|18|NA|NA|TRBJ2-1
CASSLRGRGASSYNEQFF
TGCGCCAGCAGCTTGAGAGGTCGCGGGGCTAGCTCCTACAATGAGCAGTTCTTC
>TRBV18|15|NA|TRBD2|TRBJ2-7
CASSPGLAGGNEQYF
TGTGCCAGCTCACCCGGACTAGCGGGGGGAAACGAGCAGTACTTC
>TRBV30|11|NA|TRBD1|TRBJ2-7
CGQGAQDEQYF
TGTGGCCAGGGGGCGCAGGACGAGCAGTACTTC